A few counts support the clone carrying this T cell receptor (beta chain). Its cognate antigen is unknown. Germline CDR1 SGHNT, CDR2 YYREEE (reference sequence). V lost 10 bases to trimming and J lost 0 bases, with 17 bases between them. CDR3 length: 14 residues. This specimen belongs to a study of shared clonotypes between healthy human individuals. Study-wide results and limits: Sorted-subset sequencing was shown by rarefaction to be incomplete despite large depth.

Clones were sequenced by immunoSEQ multiplex PCR, and TCRdb holds only the in-frame ones, with some missing. The sample lists roughly 2,500,000 clones, approximately 93% occurring once. The sequence came from a man aged 18 to 30 in good health. Some clones in this sample may be carry-over from other donors' samples. The material sequenced was naive CD4+ T cells from PBMCs. Subset meaning: CD45RA+ positively selected. The gene calls are TRBV5-4 and TRBJ2-7; TRBD1 is a possible D gene (6 bases). CDR3 coding DNA: TGTGCCTCCTCAGCCCAGGACAGCTCCTACGAGCAGTACTTC. It translates to CASSAQDSSYEQYF.